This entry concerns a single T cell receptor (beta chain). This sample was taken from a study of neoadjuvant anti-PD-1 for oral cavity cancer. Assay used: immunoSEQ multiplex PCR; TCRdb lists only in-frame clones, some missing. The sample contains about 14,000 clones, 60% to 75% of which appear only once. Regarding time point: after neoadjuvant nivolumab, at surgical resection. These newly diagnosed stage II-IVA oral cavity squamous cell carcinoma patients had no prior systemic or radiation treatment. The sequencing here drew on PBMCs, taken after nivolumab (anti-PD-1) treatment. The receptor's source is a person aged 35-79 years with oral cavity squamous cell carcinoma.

The CDR3 region is CASSPGGLADSYEQYF. CDR3 sequence (DNA): TGTGCCAGCAGTCCAGGAGGACTAGCGGATTCCTACGAGCAGTACTTC. The chain is built from TRBV27 and TRBJ2-7; 10 bases line up with TRBD2. Trimming removed 5 bases from V and 1 base from J; junction bases left unmatched: 8. Germline-derived CDR1 and CDR2 are MNHEY and SMNVEV (reference sequence). The CDR3 runs to 16 residues.